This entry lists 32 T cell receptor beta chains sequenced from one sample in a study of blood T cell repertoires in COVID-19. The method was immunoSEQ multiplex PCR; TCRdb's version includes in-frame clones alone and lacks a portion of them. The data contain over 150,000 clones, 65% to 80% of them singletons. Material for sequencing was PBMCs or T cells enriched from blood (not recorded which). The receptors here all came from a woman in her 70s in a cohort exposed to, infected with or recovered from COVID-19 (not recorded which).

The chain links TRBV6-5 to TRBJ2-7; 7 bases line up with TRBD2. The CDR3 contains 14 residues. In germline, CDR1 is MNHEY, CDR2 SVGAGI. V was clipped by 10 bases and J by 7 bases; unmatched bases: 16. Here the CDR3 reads CATYSGGGDREQYF. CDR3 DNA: TGTGCCACCTACAGTGGTGGGGGGGATCGAGAGCAGTACTTC.

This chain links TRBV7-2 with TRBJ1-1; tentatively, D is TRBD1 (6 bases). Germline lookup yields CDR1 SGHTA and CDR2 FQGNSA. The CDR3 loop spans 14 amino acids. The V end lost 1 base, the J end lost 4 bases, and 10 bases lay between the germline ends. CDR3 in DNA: TGTGCCAGCAGCTTAGTCCAGGGGATCACTGAAGCTTTCTTT. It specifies CASSLVQGITEAFF.

The DNA for the CDR3 is TGTGCCAGCAGCCGCCGAGCAATCGCCGGGGAGCTGTTTTTT. This translates into CASSRRAIAGELFF. V and J are TRBV3-1 (or the pseudogene TRBV3-2) and TRBJ2-2; D uncertain. The CDR3 is made up of 14 amino acids. V was clipped by 4 bases and J by 6 bases, with 12 bases between them. In germline, CDR1 is LGHDT, CDR2 YNNKEL (reference sequence).

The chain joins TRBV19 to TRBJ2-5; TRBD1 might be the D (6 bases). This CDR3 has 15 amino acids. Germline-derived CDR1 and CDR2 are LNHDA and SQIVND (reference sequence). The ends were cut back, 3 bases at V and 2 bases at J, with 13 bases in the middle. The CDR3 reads CASSIMGHGQETQYF. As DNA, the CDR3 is TGTGCCAGTAGTATTATGGGACACGGTCAAGAGACCCAGTACTTC.

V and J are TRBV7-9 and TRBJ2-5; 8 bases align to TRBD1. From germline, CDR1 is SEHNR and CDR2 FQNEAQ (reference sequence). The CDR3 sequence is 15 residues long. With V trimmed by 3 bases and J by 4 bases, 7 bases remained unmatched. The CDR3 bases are TGTGCCAGCAGCTTCCGACAGGGGTTGGCAGAGACCCAGTACTTC. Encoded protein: CASSFRQGLAETQYF.

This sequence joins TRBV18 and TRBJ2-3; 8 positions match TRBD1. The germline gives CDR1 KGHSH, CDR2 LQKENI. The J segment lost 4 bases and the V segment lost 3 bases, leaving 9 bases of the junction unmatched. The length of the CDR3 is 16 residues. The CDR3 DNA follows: TGTGCCAGCTCACCGGGTCTCGGACAGGGAGCAGATACGCAGTATTTT. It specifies CASSPGLGQGADTQYF.

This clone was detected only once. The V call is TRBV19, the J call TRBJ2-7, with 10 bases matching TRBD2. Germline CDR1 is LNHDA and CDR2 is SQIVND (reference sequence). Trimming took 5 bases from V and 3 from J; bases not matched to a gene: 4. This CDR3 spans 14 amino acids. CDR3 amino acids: CASSRGTSVYEQYF. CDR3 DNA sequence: TGTGCCAGTAGTCGAGGGACTAGCGTCTACGAGCAGTACTTC. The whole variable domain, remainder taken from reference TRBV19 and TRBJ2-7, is DGGITQSPKYLFRKEGQNVTLSCEQNLNHDAMYWYRQDPGQGLRLIYYSQIVNDFQKGDIAEGYSVSREKKESFPLTVTSAQKNPTAFYLCASSRGTSVYEQYFGPGTRLTVT.

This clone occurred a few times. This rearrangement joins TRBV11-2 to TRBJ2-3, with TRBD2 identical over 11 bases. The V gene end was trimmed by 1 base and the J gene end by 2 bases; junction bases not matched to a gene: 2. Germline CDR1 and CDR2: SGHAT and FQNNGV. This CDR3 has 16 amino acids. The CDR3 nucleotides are TGTGCCAGCAGCTTAGGACTAGCGGGGACCACAGATACGCAGTATTTT. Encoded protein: CASSLGLAGTTDTQYF.

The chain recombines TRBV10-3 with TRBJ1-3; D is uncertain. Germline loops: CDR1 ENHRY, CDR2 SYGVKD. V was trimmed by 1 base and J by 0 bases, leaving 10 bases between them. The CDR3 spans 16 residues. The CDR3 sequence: CAISELGGISGNTIYF. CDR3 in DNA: TGTGCCATCAGTGAGTTGGGAGGGATCTCTGGAAACACCATATATTTT.

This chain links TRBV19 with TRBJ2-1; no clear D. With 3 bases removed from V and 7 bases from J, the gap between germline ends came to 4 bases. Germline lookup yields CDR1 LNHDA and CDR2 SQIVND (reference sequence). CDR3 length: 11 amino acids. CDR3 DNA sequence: TGTGCCAGTAGTATCAGGAATGAGCAGTTCTTC. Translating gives CASSIRNEQFF.

The CDR3 reads CASSSGLADSYEQYF. CDR3 bases: TGTGCCAGCAGCTCAGGACTAGCGGACTCCTACGAGCAGTACTTC. The chain couples TRBV11-3 to TRBJ2-7; 10 positions match TRBD2. The length of the CDR3 is 15 residues. Germline CDR1 and CDR2: SGHNT and YENEEA. Trimming removed 4 bases from V and 0 bases from J; junction bases left unmatched: 3.

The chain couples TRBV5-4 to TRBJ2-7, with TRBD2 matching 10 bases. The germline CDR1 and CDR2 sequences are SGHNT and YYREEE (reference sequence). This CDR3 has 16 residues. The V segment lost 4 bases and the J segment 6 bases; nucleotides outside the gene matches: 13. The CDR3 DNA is TGTGCCAGCAGCCCGGGCACTAGCGGGATGGTGACCGAGCAGTACTTC. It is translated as CASSPGTSGMVTEQYF.

The CDR3 spells CASSLQGASYNEQFF. DNA for the CDR3: TGTGCCAGCAGCTTACAGGGGGCGAGTTACAATGAGCAGTTCTTC. This chain links TRBV6-5 with TRBJ2-1; 9 bases are a match to TRBD1. This CDR3 region has 15 residues. Looked up from germline, CDR1 is MNHEY and CDR2 is SVGAGI. V was pared by 6 bases and J by 4 bases, with 7 bases of the junction left unmatched.

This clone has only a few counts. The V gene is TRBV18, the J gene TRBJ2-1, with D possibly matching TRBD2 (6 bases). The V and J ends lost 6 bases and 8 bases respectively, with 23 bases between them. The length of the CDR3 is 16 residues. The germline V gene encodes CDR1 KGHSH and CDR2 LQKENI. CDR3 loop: CASSFPGTRGRYEQFF. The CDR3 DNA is TGTGCCAGCTCTTTCCCCGGGACTCGGGGACGCTATGAGCAGTTCTTC.

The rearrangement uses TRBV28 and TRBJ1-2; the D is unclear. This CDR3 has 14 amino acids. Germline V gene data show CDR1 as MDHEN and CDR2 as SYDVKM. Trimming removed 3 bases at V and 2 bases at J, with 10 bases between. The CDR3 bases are TGTGCCAGCAGTTTGTTTGGCAGGAACTATGGCTACACCTTC. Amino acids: CASSLFGRNYGYTF.

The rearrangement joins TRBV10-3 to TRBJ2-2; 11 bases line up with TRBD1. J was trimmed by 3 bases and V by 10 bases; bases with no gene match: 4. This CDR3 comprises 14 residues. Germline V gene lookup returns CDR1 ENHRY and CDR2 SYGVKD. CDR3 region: CATGQGADTGELFF. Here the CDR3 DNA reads TGTGCCACCGGACAGGGGGCTGACACCGGGGAGCTGTTTTTT.

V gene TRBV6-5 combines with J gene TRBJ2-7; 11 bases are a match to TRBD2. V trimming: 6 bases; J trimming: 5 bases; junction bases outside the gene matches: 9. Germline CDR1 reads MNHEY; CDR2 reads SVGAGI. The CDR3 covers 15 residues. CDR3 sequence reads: CASSPLTSGKNEQYF. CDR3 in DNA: TGTGCCAGCAGCCCCCTGACTAGCGGGAAGAACGAGCAGTACTTC.

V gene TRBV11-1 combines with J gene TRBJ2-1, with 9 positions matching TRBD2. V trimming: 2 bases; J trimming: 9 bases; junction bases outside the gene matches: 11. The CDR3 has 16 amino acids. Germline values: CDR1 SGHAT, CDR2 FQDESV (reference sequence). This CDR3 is CASSLLGLAGRVEQFF. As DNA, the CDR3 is TGTGCCAGCAGCTTACTGGGGCTAGCGGGAAGAGTTGAGCAGTTCTTC.

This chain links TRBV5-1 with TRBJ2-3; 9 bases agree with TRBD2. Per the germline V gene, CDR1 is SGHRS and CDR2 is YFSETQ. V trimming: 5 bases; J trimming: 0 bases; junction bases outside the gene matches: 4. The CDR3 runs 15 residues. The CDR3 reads CASRRLAASTDTQYF. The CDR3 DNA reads TGCGCCAGCAGGCGACTAGCGGCAAGCACAGATACGCAGTATTTT. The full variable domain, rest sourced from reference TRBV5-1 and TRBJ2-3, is KAGVTQTPRYLIKTRGQQVTLSCSPISGHRSVSWYQQTPGQGLQFLFEYFSETQRNKGNFPGRFSGRQFSNSRSEMNVSTLELGDSALYLCASRRLAASTDTQYFGPGTRLTVL.

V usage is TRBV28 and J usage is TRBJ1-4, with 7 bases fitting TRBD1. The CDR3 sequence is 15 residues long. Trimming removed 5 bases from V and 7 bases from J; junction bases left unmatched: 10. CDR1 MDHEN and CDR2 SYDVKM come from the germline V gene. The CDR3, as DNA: TGTGCCAGCAGTACCCCCGACAGGGTCAGTGAAAAACTGTTTTTT. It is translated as CASSTPDRVSEKLFF.

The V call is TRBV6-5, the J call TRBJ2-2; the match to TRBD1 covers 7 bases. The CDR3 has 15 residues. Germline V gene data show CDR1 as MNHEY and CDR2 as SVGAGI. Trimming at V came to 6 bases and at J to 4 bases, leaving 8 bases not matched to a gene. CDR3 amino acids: CASSLDRARTGELFF. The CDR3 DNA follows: TGTGCCAGCAGCCTTGACAGGGCTCGCACCGGGGAGCTGTTTTTT.

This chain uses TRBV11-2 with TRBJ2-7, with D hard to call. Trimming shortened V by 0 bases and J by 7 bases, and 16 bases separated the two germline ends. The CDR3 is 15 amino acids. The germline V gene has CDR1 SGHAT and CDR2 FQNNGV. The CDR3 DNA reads TGTGCCAGCAGCTTAGATCGCGGATCTGCTTGGGAGCAGTACTTC. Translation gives CASSLDRGSAWEQYF.

The CDR3 here is CASSPQVSSYNEQFF. DNA of the CDR3: TGTGCCAGCAGCCCACAGGTTAGCTCCTACAATGAGCAGTTCTTC. The rearrangement joins TRBV5-4 to TRBJ2-1; D might be TRBD1 (5 bases). Trimming stripped 4 bases from V and 0 bases from J, with 11 bases between. This CDR3 contains 15 residues. From germline, CDR1 is SGHNT and CDR2 YYREEE (reference sequence).

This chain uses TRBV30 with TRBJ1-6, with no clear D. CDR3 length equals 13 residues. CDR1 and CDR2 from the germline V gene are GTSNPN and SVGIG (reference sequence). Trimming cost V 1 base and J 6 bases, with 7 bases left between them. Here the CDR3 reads CAWSAQPNSPLHF. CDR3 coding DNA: TGTGCCTGGAGTGCACAGCCTAATTCACCCCTCCACTTT.

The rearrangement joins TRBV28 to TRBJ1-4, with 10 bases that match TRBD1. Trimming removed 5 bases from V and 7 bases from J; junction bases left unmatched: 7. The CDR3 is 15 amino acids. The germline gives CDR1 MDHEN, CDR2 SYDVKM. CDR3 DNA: TGTGCCAGCAGTGCCCCCGGGACAGGGGCTGAAAAACTGTTTTTT. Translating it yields CASSAPGTGAEKLFF.

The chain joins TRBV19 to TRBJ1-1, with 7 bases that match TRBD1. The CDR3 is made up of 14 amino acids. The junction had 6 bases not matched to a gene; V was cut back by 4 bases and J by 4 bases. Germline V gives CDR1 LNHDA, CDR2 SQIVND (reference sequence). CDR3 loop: CASSKPGGFTEAFF. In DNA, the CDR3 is TGTGCCAGTAGTAAGCCAGGGGGGTTCACTGAAGCTTTCTTT.

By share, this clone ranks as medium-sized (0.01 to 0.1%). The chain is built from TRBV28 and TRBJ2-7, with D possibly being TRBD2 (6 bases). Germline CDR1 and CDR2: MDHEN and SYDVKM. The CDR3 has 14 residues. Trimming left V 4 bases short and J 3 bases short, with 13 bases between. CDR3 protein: CASSSPGDRYEQYF. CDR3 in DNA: TGTGCCAGCAGTTCCCCGGGAGACCGCTACGAGCAGTACTTC.

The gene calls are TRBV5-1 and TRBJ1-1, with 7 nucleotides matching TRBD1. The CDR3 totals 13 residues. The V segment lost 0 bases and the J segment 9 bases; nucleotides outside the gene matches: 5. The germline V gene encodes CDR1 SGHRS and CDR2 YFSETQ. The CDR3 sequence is CASSLAGTEKAFF. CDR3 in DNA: TGCGCCAGCAGCTTGGCCGGGACAGAGAAAGCTTTCTTT.

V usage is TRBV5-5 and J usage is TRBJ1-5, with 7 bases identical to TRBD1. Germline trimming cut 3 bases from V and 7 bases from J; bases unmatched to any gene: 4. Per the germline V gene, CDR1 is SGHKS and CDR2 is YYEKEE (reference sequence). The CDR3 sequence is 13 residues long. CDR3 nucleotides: TGTGCCAGCAGCTGGGACAGTGACCAGCCCCAGCATTTT. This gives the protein CASSWDSDQPQHF.

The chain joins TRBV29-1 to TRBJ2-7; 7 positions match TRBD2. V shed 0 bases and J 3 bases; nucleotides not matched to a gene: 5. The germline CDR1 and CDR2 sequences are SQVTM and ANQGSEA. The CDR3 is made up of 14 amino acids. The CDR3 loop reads CSVEDRASGYEQYF. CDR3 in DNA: TGCAGCGTTGAAGATCGGGCTAGCGGCTACGAGCAGTACTTC.

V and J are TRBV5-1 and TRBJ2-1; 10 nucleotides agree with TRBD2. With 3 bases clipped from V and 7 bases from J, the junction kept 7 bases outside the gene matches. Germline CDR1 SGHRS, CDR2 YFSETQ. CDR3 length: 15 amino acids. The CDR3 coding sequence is TGCGCCAGCAGCTCACTAGCGGGGCAGGGGAATGAGCAGTTCTTC. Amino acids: CASSSLAGQGNEQFF. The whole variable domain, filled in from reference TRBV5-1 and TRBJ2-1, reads KAGVTQTPRYLIKTRGQQVTLSCSPISGHRSVSWYQQTPGQGLQFLFEYFSETQRNKGNFPGRFSGRQFSNSRSEMNVSTLELGDSALYLCASSSLAGQGNEQFFGPGTRLTVL.

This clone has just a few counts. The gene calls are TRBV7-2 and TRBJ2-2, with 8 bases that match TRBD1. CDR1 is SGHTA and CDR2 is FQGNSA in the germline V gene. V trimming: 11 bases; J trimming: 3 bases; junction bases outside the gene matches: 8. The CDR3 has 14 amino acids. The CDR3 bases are TGTGCCGGGGGGACAGGAACTTACACCGGGGAGCTGTTTTTT. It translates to CAGGTGTYTGELFF. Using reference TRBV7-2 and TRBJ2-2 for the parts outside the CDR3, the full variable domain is GAGVSQSPSNKVTEKGKDVELRCDPISGHTALYWYRQSLGQGLEFLIYFQGNSAPDKSGLPSDRFSAERTGGSVSTLTIQRTQQEDSAVYLCAGGTGTYTGELFFGEGSRLTVL.